A single sample gave rise to the 7 T cell receptor beta chains below, sequenced in a study of OX40 agonist ivuxolimab in advanced cancers. Profiled with immunoSEQ multiplex PCR; TCRdb holds only in-frame clones, not every one. The profile covers some 100,000 clones, with about 92% appearing a single time and 3% to 3.5% taken by the ten largest. The sample was CD4+ or CD8+ T cells sorted from blood, taken in a trial of the OX40 agonist ivuxolimab. The source is an adult with an advanced solid tumor such as melanoma, head and neck, liver or kidney cancer.

The V and J genes are TRBV5-1 and TRBJ1-6; no clear D gene. The V and J ends lost 5 bases and 5 bases respectively, with 14 bases between them. This CDR3 region has 15 residues. Germline values: CDR1 SGHRS, CDR2 YFSETQ. The CDR3 spells CASSPTGFHNSPLHF. As DNA, the CDR3 is TGCGCCAGCAGTCCTACGGGATTTCATAATTCACCCCTCCACTTT.

The chain uses TRBV19 and TRBJ2-3, with TRBD2 matching over 14 bases. V dropped 4 bases and J dropped 5; count of bases not matched to a gene: 11. The germline V gene encodes CDR1 LNHDA and CDR2 SQIVND (reference sequence). The CDR3 loop spans 18 amino acids. This CDR3 reads CASSSPMTSGRALDTQYF. CDR3 DNA: TGTGCCAGTAGTAGTCCCATGACTAGCGGGAGGGCCTTAGATACGCAGTATTTT.

This chain uses TRBV9 with TRBJ2-5; D is ambiguous. The germline CDR1 and CDR2 sequences are SGDLS and YYNGEE. The CDR3 length is 13 residues. The germline V and J ends were trimmed by 0 bases and 4 bases, with 7 bases remaining between them. CDR3 coding DNA: TGTGCCAGCAGCGTAGGGGTAGGAGAGACCCAGTACTTC. Translation: CASSVGVGETQYF.

The chain has TRBV10-3 and TRBJ2-7; D not resolved. CDR1 is ENHRY and CDR2 is SYGVKD in the germline V gene. CDR3 size: 13 residues. V shed 3 bases and J shed 4 bases, with 10 bases lying between them. The CDR3 sequence: CAISDPLKYEQYF. The CDR3 region has the DNA TGTGCCATCAGTGATCCCCTAAAGTACGAGCAGTACTTC.

The V call is TRBV5-4, the J call TRBJ1-1; 7 positions agree with TRBD1. This CDR3 is 13 amino acids long. After removal of 6 bases from V and 1 base from J, the junction contained 3 bases not matched to a gene. Germline CDR1 reads SGHNT; CDR2 reads YYREEE (reference sequence). CDR3 amino acids: CASNNRGNTEAFF. The CDR3 coding sequence is TGTGCCAGCAACAACAGGGGGAACACTGAAGCTTTCTTT. The entire variable domain, with the rest obtained from reference TRBV5-4 and TRBJ1-1, is as follows: ETGVTQSPTHLIKTRGQQVTLRCSSQSGHNTVSWYQQALGQGPQFIFQYYREEENGRGNFPPRFSGLQFPNYSSELNVNALELDDSALYLCASNNRGNTEAFFGQGTRLTVV.

V is TRBV5-4 and J is TRBJ2-3, with 10 nucleotides matching TRBD2. CDR1 is SGHNT, CDR2 YYREEE, per germline (reference sequence). The CDR3 extends over 16 amino acids. J was trimmed by 5 bases and V by 4 bases; bases with no gene match: 10. The CDR3 DNA reads as TGTGCCAGCAGCACGGCAGCGGGGGGGCACTTAGATACGCAGTATTTT. It specifies CASSTAAGGHLDTQYF.

With regard to this clone: Other DNA sequences in this sample translate to the same CDR3. The chain has TRBV29-1 and TRBJ2-7, with D maybe TRBD2 (5 bases). Germline values: CDR1 SQVTM, CDR2 ANQGSEA. CDR3 length: 11 residues. V was shortened by 3 bases and J by 3 bases, with 6 bases between the two germline ends. The CDR3 is CSVERDYEQYF. CDR3 coding DNA: TGCAGCGTTGAGAGGGACTACGAGCAGTACTTC.